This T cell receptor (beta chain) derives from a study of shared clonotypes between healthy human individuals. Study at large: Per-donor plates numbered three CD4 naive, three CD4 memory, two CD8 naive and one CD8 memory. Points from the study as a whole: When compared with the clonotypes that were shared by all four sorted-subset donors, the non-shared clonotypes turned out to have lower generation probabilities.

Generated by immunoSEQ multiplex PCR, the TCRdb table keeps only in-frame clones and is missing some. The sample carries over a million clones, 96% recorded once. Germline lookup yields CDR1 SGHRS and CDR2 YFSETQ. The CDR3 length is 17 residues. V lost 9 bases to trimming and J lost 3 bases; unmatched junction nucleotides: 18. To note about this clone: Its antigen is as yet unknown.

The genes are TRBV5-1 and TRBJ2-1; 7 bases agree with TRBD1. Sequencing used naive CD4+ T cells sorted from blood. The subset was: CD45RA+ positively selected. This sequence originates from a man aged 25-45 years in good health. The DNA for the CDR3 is TGCGCCAACGACCTTGAAGAAAGGGACAGTCTCTACAATGAGCAGTTCTTC. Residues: CANDLEERDSLYNEQFF.